The clone carrying this T cell receptor (beta chain) was observed a handful of times. Antigen specificity is unknown. Constant-segment primers were used for 5'RACE, and the resulting TCR alpha and TCR beta cDNA libraries carried sample barcodes and UMIs. TCRdb processed the 5' RACE reads anew with MiXCR; each CDR3 protein has one entry. The data contain about 200,000 distinct CDR3 sequences, around 9.5% of them singletons. There are 12 residues in the CDR3. V lost 4 bases and J 10 bases, leaving 14 bases between the germline ends. Germline V lookup: CDR1 DFQATT, CDR2 SNEGSKA (reference sequence). The data are from a study of T-cell memory formation after mild COVID-19. Study background: TCR clusters were mostly confined to one donor each. Study results and limitations: For contracting clones, CD4+ ones sat mainly in CM and EM, CD8+ in EMRA.

The clonotype originates from a man younger than 35 who had mild COVID-19 (a few samples of this study predate the infection). Cell type and time point are not known. The V call is TRBV20-1, the J call TRBJ2-1, with D possibly being TRBD1 or TRBD2 (6 bases each). The sequencing sample was made of PBMCs or a T cell subset sorted from them (not recorded which). The CDR3 region is CSATPGAEEQFF. The CDR3 nucleotides are TGCAGTGCTACTCCGGGGGCGGAGGAGCAGTTCTTC.